This entry lists 29 T cell receptor beta chains sequenced from one sample in a study of T-cell reconstitution after alpha-beta-depleted transplantation in children. Preparation of the TCRbeta library involved a method that used unique molecular identifiers. TCRdb passed the PCR reads through MiXCR, listing each CDR3 protein once. Among 200,000 to 250,000 distinct CDR3 sequences listed, 6.5% to 9% were seen once. Source: PBMCs, mostly from graft donor cells, taken 180 days after TCRalphabeta/CD19-depleted stem cell transplant. These receptors all stem from a male patient younger than 18 who had a stem cell transplant for acute lymphoblastic leukemia, so the T cells may come from the graft donor.

There are many counts of this clonotype. The V call is TRBV5-1, the J call TRBJ2-7, with TRBD2 as a possible D gene (7 bases). Germline V lookup: CDR1 SGHRS, CDR2 YFSETQ. The CDR3 spans 16 residues. The germline V and J ends were trimmed by 4 bases and 2 bases, with 19 bases remaining between them. The CDR3: CASSPVGGPLTYEQYF. The CDR3 coding sequence is TGCGCCAGCAGCCCCGTGGGGGGGCCCTTAACCTACGAGCAGTACTTC.

This clonotype has just a few counts. The rearrangement uses TRBV9 and TRBJ2-7; 14 bases fit TRBD2. The germline gives CDR1 SGDLS, CDR2 YYNGEE. The length of the CDR3 is 16 residues. V was pared by 0 bases and J by 1 base, with 0 bases of the junction left unmatched. This chain's CDR3 is CASSVGTSGGSYEQYF. As DNA, the CDR3 is TGTGCCAGCAGCGTAGGGACTAGCGGGGGGTCCTACGAGCAGTACTTC.

This clonotype has at least ten counts. The chain uses TRBV15 and TRBJ2-7; D assignment may be TRBD1 or TRBD2 (5 bases each). The CDR3 totals 15 residues. Germline-derived CDR1 and CDR2 are LNHNV and YYDKDF (reference sequence). Between the trimmed V and J ends, which lost 1 base and 5 bases, there was a span of 15 bases. The CDR3 DNA follows: TGTGCCACCAGCAGAGGGGGGATCGAAGGGGACGAGCAGTACTTC. This translates into CATSRGGIEGDEQYF.

This clonotype was picked up a small number of times. This chain links TRBV5-1 with TRBJ2-6; D remains unclear. Germline V lookup: CDR1 SGHRS, CDR2 YFSETQ. V was pared by 5 bases and J by 0 bases, with 9 bases between. The CDR3 is 15 residues long. In DNA, the CDR3 is TGCGCCAGCAGTTCTGCAGTCTCTGGGGCCAACGTCCTGACTTTC. This codes for CASSSAVSGANVLTF.

This clonotype has a count of ten or more. The chain carries TRBV9 and TRBJ2-2; D uncertain. Trimming removed 4 bases from V and 4 bases from J, with 2 bases in between. Germline CDR1 reads SGDLS; CDR2 reads YYNGEE. The CDR3 has 11 residues. CDR3 loop: CASSRTGELFF. Here the CDR3 DNA reads TGTGCCAGCAGCCGCACCGGGGAGCTGTTTTTT.

Points on this clonotype: It may be a read error: a sequence one base away is much more abundant. The chain couples TRBV6-2 or TRBV6-3 to TRBJ1-5; no definite D call. Trimming cost V 2 bases and J 3 bases, with 11 bases left between them. The CDR3 has 15 amino acids. The germline V gene encodes CDR1 MNHEY and CDR2 SVGEGT. CDR3 in amino acids: CASSYGQYINQPQHF. The CDR3 DNA follows: TGTGCCAGCAGTTACGGGCAGTATATCAATCAGCCCCAGCATTTT.

This clonotype was counted many times. J is TRBJ1-1 and V is TRBV20-1; no reliable D call. Germline lookup yields CDR1 DFQATT and CDR2 SNEGSKA (reference sequence). The CDR3 consists of 12 residues. V lost 6 bases, J lost 1 base, and 9 bases lay in between. This chain's CDR3 is CSAPWRNTEAFF. CDR3 sequence (DNA): TGCAGTGCCCCTTGGAGGAACACTGAAGCTTTCTTT.

This clonotype was counted many times. The chain carries TRBV6-1 and TRBJ2-7; no definite D call. V was cut by 8 bases and J by 0 bases, with 11 bases left in between. Per germline, CDR1 MNHNS and CDR2 SASEGT. This CDR3 comprises 13 residues. The CDR3 DNA follows: TGTGCCAGCCTGGCAGGCAGCTCCTACGAGCAGTACTTC. This codes for CASLAGSSYEQYF.

The V call is TRBV7-3, the J call TRBJ2-7, with 9 nucleotides matching TRBD1. Germline CDR1 and CDR2: SGHTA and FQGTGA. The CDR3 runs to 17 residues. Trimming took 0 bases from V and 4 from J; bases not matched to a gene: 10. The CDR3 sequence: CASSLTRRTGANYEQYF. The CDR3 DNA reads as TGTGCCAGCAGCTTAACGCGGAGGACAGGGGCCAATTACGAGCAGTACTTC.

The sample holds a few counts of this clonotype. The junction departs from the called germline gene at one end, perhaps through a read error. The chain recombines TRBV2 with TRBJ1-5; TRBD1 matches at 11 bases. From germline, CDR1 is SNHLY and CDR2 FYNNEI. The CDR3 extends over 11 amino acids. CDR3 loop: CASRSGQGARF. The CDR3 DNA reads as TGTGCCAGCAGGAGCGGACAGGGGGCGCGTTTT.

This clonotype was observed at least ten times. The V call is TRBV6-5, the J call TRBJ2-3; 11 bases are a match to TRBD1. Germline V lookup: CDR1 MNHEY, CDR2 SVGAGI. Trimming took 1 base from V and 4 from J; bases not matched to a gene: 1. CDR3 size: 15 residues. DNA of the CDR3: TGTGCCAGCAGTTACTGGGGACAGGGGGCAGATACGCAGTATTTT. This codes for CASSYWGQGADTQYF.

A note on this clonotype: No conserved phenylalanine or tryptophan ends this CDR3, so it is likely a read error. The J gene is TRBJ2-1, the V gene TRBV4-3, with a tentative D call TRBD2 (5 bases). Trimming pared 0 bases from V and 6 bases from J, leaving 6 bases between. Germline CDR1 reads LGHNA; CDR2 reads YSLEER. The CDR3 spans 13 residues. CDR3 in amino acids: CASSQDSVNEQFS. CDR3 nucleotides: TGCGCCAGCAGCCAAGATAGCGTCAATGAGCAGTTCTCC.

For the CDR3, the DNA is TGTGCCACCACCCAGACGCGCGGGGGGCCCAATGAGCAGTTCTTC. This codes for CATTQTRGGPNEQFF. The chain combines TRBV3-1 with TRBJ2-1; the match to TRBD2 covers 8 bases. Germline CDR1 is LGHDT and CDR2 is YNNKEL (reference sequence). Losses at the gene ends were 10 bases for V and 6 bases for J; bases not matched to a gene: 14. This CDR3 has 15 amino acids.

This clonotype has ten or more counts. This chain uses TRBV10-3 with TRBJ2-3, with 7 bases aligning to TRBD2. V lost 2 bases and J lost 3; bases outside the gene matches: 8. Germline-derived CDR1 and CDR2 are ENHRY and SYGVKD. The CDR3 has 16 residues. CDR3 in amino acids: CAISEPRAGRTDTQYF. Written as DNA, the CDR3 is TGTGCCATCAGTGAGCCCCGAGCGGGAAGGACAGATACGCAGTATTTT.

This clonotype was counted ten times or more. The CDR3 here is CASSWGGDRYGYTF. The CDR3 nucleotides read TGTGCCAGCAGTTGGGGAGGAGACAGATATGGCTACACCTTC. This chain connects TRBV12-3 or TRBV12-4 to TRBJ1-2; tentatively, D is TRBD1 (5 bases). The CDR3 covers 14 residues. Trimming removed 4 bases from V and 5 bases from J, with 14 bases in between.

The V gene is TRBV27, the J gene TRBJ2-5, with D unclear. Between the trimmed V and J ends, which lost 4 bases and 1 base, there was a span of 10 bases. Germline V CDR1 and CDR2: MNHEY, SMNVEV (reference sequence). This CDR3 has 14 amino acids. The CDR3 bases are TGTGCCAGCAGTTCCCCCCCCAGCCAAGAGACCCAGTACTTC. Translating gives CASSSPPSQETQYF.

This clonotype came up many times. The chain carries TRBV29-1 and TRBJ2-1; D is unclear. Germline V gives CDR1 SQVTM, CDR2 ANQGSEA. The CDR3 is 13 residues long. Trimming left V 3 bases short and J 4 bases short, with 10 bases between. CDR3 sequence reads: CSVDGLVYNEQFF. For the CDR3, the DNA is TGCAGCGTTGATGGCCTAGTTTACAATGAGCAGTTCTTC.

This clonotype was observed many times. The rearrangement uses TRBV7-2 and TRBJ2-4; D is uncertain. The V end lost 2 bases, the J end lost 6 bases, and 14 bases lay between the germline ends. Germline CDR1 is SGHTA and CDR2 is FQGNSA. The CDR3 covers 15 residues. The CDR3 protein is CASSLTGTTLNIQYF. In nucleotides, the CDR3 is TGTGCCAGCAGCTTAACGGGCACCACCTTAAACATTCAGTACTTC.

This clonotype occurred many times. V gene TRBV12-5 combines with J gene TRBJ1-2; 9 nucleotides agree with TRBD1. The CDR3 covers 15 residues. Germline V gives CDR1 LGHNT, CDR2 FRNRAP. The junction had 8 bases not matched to a gene; V was cut back by 5 bases and J by 4 bases. CDR3 nucleotide sequence: TGTGCTAGTGGTCCAGGACAGACAGGGGGCTATGGCTACACCTTC. It codes for CASGPGQTGGYGYTF.

This clonotype was observed many times. The V gene is TRBV9, the J gene TRBJ2-1; 14 bases line up with TRBD2. This CDR3 contains 16 residues. Germline CDR1 and CDR2: SGDLS and YYNGEE. The V gene end was trimmed by 1 base and the J gene end by 6 bases; junction bases not matched to a gene: 3. The CDR3 region is CASSVRTSGGPNEQFF. DNA for the CDR3: TGTGCCAGCAGCGTAAGGACTAGCGGGGGGCCCAATGAGCAGTTCTTC.

This clonotype has ten or more counts. J is TRBJ1-2 and V is TRBV6-5; D is possibly TRBD1 (5 bases). Germline lookup yields CDR1 MNHEY and CDR2 SVGAGI. The CDR3 loop spans 13 amino acids. V gave up 4 bases and J gave up 3 bases, with 9 bases separating them. This CDR3 is CASSSSGHYGYTF. As DNA, the CDR3 is TGTGCCAGCAGTTCCTCGGGGCACTATGGCTACACCTTC.

This clonotype occurred many times. V usage is TRBV28 and J usage is TRBJ2-5; TRBD1 matches at 7 bases. CDR1 MDHEN and CDR2 SYDVKM come from the germline V gene. V lost 5 bases, J lost 7 bases, and 7 bases stayed unmatched. This CDR3 contains 13 residues. CDR3 nucleotides: TGTGCCAGCAGTGGAAGGACAGGCCGGACCCAGTACTTC. Its protein is CASSGRTGRTQYF.

The sample holds many counts of this clonotype. This CDR3 reads CSARAIGQGMQRAFF. The CDR3 nucleotides are TGCAGTGCTAGAGCGATAGGACAGGGGATGCAGAGAGCTTTCTTT. V and J are TRBV20-1 and TRBJ1-1, with 9 bases matching TRBD1. CDR1 and CDR2 (germline): DFQATT, SNEGSKA (reference sequence). The CDR3 sequence is 15 residues long. Trimming cost V 1 base and J 10 bases; bases outside gene matches: 13.

This clonotype was seen ten or more times. CDR3 DNA: TGTGCCAGCAGCTTAGCTTCAGGGTTCACCTACAATGAGCAGTTCTTC. This codes for CASSLASGFTYNEQFF. The genes are TRBV13 and TRBJ2-1, with D possibly being TRBD1 (5 bases). Trimming removed 1 base at V and 2 bases at J, with 12 bases between. The germline CDR1 and CDR2 sequences are PRHDT and FYEKMQ (reference sequence). The CDR3 runs to 16 residues.

This clonotype showed up many times. The chain employs TRBV14 and TRBJ2-5; D ambiguous. This CDR3 has 15 residues. V was pared by 0 bases and J by 7 bases, with 15 bases between. CDR1 and CDR2 from the germline V gene are SGHDN and FVKESK. CDR3 nucleotide sequence: TGTGCCAGCAGCCAAGAGGCACGGCGGTGCGGGACCCAGTACTTC. This gives the protein CASSQEARRCGTQYF. Full variable domain (rest looked up from reference TRBV14 and TRBJ2-5): EAGVTQFPSHSVIEKGQTVTLRCDPISGHDNLYWYRRVMGKEIKFLLHFVKESKQDESGMPNNRFLAERTGGTYSTLKVQPAELEDSGVYFCASSQEARRCGTQYFGPGTRLLVL.

This clonotype was recorded a few times. This chain joins TRBV19 and TRBJ1-6; 7 bases match TRBD1. Trimming took 4 bases from V and 7 from J; bases not matched to a gene: 4. CDR1 is LNHDA, CDR2 SQIVND, per germline (reference sequence). The CDR3 is 14 residues long. CDR3 nucleotide sequence: TGTGCCAGTAGTACGGAGACAGGGAATTCACCCCTCCACTTT. Translated: CASSTETGNSPLHF.

This clonotype was picked up many times. This chain links TRBV29-1 with TRBJ1-2; 7 positions agree with TRBD1. Germline V gene data show CDR1 as SQVTM and CDR2 as ANQGSEA. CDR3 size: 15 residues. Unmatched junction bases numbered 10, after V lost 1 base and J lost 5 bases. The CDR3 here is CSVEGPRDSLYGYTF. CDR3 in DNA: TGCAGCGTTGAAGGCCCCAGGGACAGCTTATATGGCTACACCTTC.

In this sample, this clonotype turned up many times. The chain combines TRBV3-1 with TRBJ2-5; 12 nucleotides line up with TRBD1. Germline assignment: CDR1 LGHDT and CDR2 YNNKEL (reference sequence). CDR3 length equals 18 residues. Losses at the gene ends were 5 bases for V and 5 bases for J; bases not matched to a gene: 15. CDR3 bases: TGTGCCAGCAGCTACAAGATCATGGGACAGGGGGCTTGGGAGACCCAGTACTTC. Translated, it gives CASSYKIMGQGAWETQYF.

In its sample, this clonotype was seen many times. This chain joins TRBV5-1 and TRBJ2-7, with 12 bases lining up with TRBD2. The CDR3 has 16 amino acids. Trimming cost V 0 bases and J 5 bases; bases outside gene matches: 6. Per the germline V gene, CDR1 is SGHRS and CDR2 is YFSETQ. CDR3: CASSLELAGGPDEQYF. The CDR3, as DNA: TGCGCCAGCAGCTTGGAGCTAGCGGGAGGGCCGGACGAGCAGTACTTC.